The rows below give T cell receptor beta chains drawn from one sample of a study of cytomegalovirus exposure and HLA in healthy donors. The assay was immunoSEQ multiplex PCR, and TCRdb's table has in-frame clones only and misses some. The table has 150,000 to 200,000 clones, around 62% seen once. Sequencing was performed on PBMCs. The receptors here all came from a man aged 35-49 years in good health and CMV-seronegative. The CDR3 runs from the conserved cysteine through the conserved F or W. The D gene is left open where the match is weak. For some rows the clone size is stated as once, few or many, or as a class when expanded; others skip it.

d_call	clone_size	v_call	j_call	cdr3_aa	cdr3_nt
TRBD1	few	TRBV5-1	TRBJ1-2	CASSADRVGYGYTF	TGCGCCAGCAGCGCGGACAGGGTAGGCTACGGCTACACCTTC
TRBD2	NA	TRBV5-1	TRBJ2-5	CASSAGTSLQETQYF	TGCGCCAGCAGCGCAGGGACTAGCCTACAAGAGACCCAGTACTTC
NA	few	TRBV19	TRBJ1-1	CASSMEVNTEAFF	TGTGCCAGTAGTATGGAGGTAAACACTGAAGCTTTCTTT
NA	few	TRBV5-8	TRBJ1-5	CASSLARISSQPQHF	TGTGCCAGCAGCTTGGCCAGGATTTCCAGTCAGCCCCAGCATTTT
NA	NA	TRBV19	TRBJ1-2	CATGYSSGYTF	TGTGCCACTGGATACAGTTCTGGCTACACCTTC
NA	NA	TRBV2	TRBJ1-2	CASSEAGDGYTF	TGTGCCAGCAGTGAAGCAGGGGATGGCTACACCTTC
NA	few	TRBV6-6	TRBJ1-5	CASSYPRLGQPQHF	TGTGCCAGCAGTTACCCCAGGTTGGGCCAGCCCCAGCATTTT
TRBD1	few	TRBV2	TRBJ2-2	CASTQESGRGQTGELFF	TGTGCCAGCACTCAAGAGAGCGGCAGGGGGCAGACCGGGGAGCTGTTTTTT
TRBD1	few	TRBV5-4	TRBJ2-7	CASSSYRQGGSSYEQYF	TGTGCCAGCAGCTCATATAGACAGGGGGGATCCTCCTACGAGCAGTACTTC
TRBD1	NA	TRBV5-1	TRBJ2-7	CASRKGAEGPYEQYF	TGCGCCAGCAGAAAGGGGGCTGAGGGTCCCTACGAGCAGTACTTC
NA	NA	TRBV6-1	TRBJ1-2	CASSQNREGYGYTF	TGTGCCAGCAGCCAAAACAGGGAGGGCTATGGCTACACCTTC
NA	once	TRBV4-2	TRBJ2-1	CASSQDTGALRNEQFF	TGTGCCAGCAGCCAAGATACGGGAGCGCTCCGCAATGAGCAGTTCTTC
NA	few	TRBV7-9	TRBJ1-5	CASSSTGSNSQPQHF	TGTGCCAGCAGCTCCACAGGGAGTAATAGTCAGCCCCAGCATTTT
TRBD2	NA	TRBV27	TRBJ2-5	CASSLMTGGQETQYF	TGTGCCAGCAGTTTAATGACGGGAGGCCAAGAGACCCAGTACTTC
TRBD1	NA	TRBV28	TRBJ1-2	CASSLSTGGYGYTF	TGTGCCAGCAGTTTATCGACAGGGGGCTATGGCTACACCTTC
NA	NA	TRBV7-2	TRBJ1-2	CASIPGQGGYGYTF	TGTGCCAGCATTCCCGGCCAGGGCGGCTATGGCTACACCTTC
NA	few	TRBV13	TRBJ1-2	CASSLERNYGYTF	TGTGCCAGCAGCTTGGAGAGGAACTATGGCTACACCTTC
NA	NA	TRBV19	TRBJ1-5	CASMGAGGGQPQHF	TGTGCCAGTATGGGGGCGGGGGGCGGTCAGCCCCAGCATTTT
TRBD1	NA	TRBV15	TRBJ1-4	CATSSRGLGGEKLFF	TGTGCCACCAGCAGCAGGGGGCTCGGGGGTGAAAAACTGTTTTTT
NA	few	TRBV21-1	TRBJ1-5	CASSKGRHLHQPQHF	TGTGCCAGCAGCAAAGGCAGACATCTCCATCAGCCCCAGCATTTT
TRBD2	few	TRBV5-5	TRBJ2-1	CASSRTRTSGYNEQFF	TGTGCCAGCAGCAGGACCCGGACTAGCGGTTACAATGAGCAGTTCTTC
NA	NA	TRBV27	TRBJ1-2	CASSLLEGRYGYTF	TGTGCCAGCAGTTTGTTGGAGGGGCGCTATGGCTACACCTTC
NA	few	TRBV5-6	TRBJ1-3	CASSLQGNTIYF	TGTGCCAGCAGCTTACAGGGAAACACCATATATTTT
TRBD1	once	TRBV5-1	TRBJ1-1	CASSLASGRGTEAFF	TGCGCCAGCAGCTTGGCGTCTGGCAGGGGGACTGAAGCTTTCTTT
NA	NA	TRBV5-1	TRBJ1-1	CASSLDEGRGTEAFF	TGCGCCAGCAGCTTGGACGAGGGGCGGGGCACTGAAGCTTTCTTT
NA	few	TRBV25-1	TRBJ2-5	CASARAGASETQYF	TGTGCCAGCGCGCGGGCGGGGGCCAGTGAGACCCAGTACTTC
TRBD1	NA	TRBV19	TRBJ2-3	CASSQGARSTDTQYF	TGTGCCAGTAGTCAGGGGGCTCGTTCCACAGATACGCAGTATTTT
NA	NA	TRBV2	TRBJ1-1	CASSEAADRATEAFF	TGTGCCAGCAGTGAAGCAGCCGACAGAGCCACTGAAGCTTTCTTT
NA	NA	TRBV5-1	TRBJ1-4	CASSFLPSTGIEKLFF	TGCGCCAGCAGCTTTCTCCCGAGCACAGGGATTGAAAAACTGTTTTTT
TRBD1	NA	TRBV6-1	TRBJ2-7	CASSDSGGGSEQYF	TGTGCCAGCAGCGATTCAGGGGGCGGAAGCGAGCAGTACTTC
TRBD1	few	TRBV6-1	TRBJ1-6	CAGTGQGNNSPLHF	TGTGCCGGAACGGGACAGGGGAATAATTCACCCCTCCACTTT
NA	once	TRBV5-5	TRBJ1-1	CASSAQGVDTEAFF	TGTGCCAGCAGCGCACAGGGCGTAGACACTGAAGCTTTCTTT
TRBD1	NA	TRBV13	TRBJ1-2	CASSFTFQGAWNGYTF	TGTGCCAGCAGCTTTACTTTCCAGGGGGCGTGGAATGGCTACACCTTC
TRBD1	NA	TRBV5-6	TRBJ2-7	CASSLGQGRYEQYF	TGTGCCAGCAGCTTGGGACAGGGGAGATACGAGCAGTACTTC
TRBD1	few	TRBV28	TRBJ1-3	CASSLLNFDRAGNTIYF	TGTGCCAGCAGTTTATTAAACTTCGACAGGGCTGGAAACACCATATATTTT
NA	NA	TRBV14	TRBJ1-4	CASSPSTNEKLFF	TGTGCCAGCAGCCCGTCAACTAATGAAAAACTGTTTTTT
NA	few	TRBV11-2	TRBJ2-2	CASSLGGGNTGELFF	TGTGCCAGCAGCTTGGGAGGCGGCAACACCGGGGAGCTGTTTTTT
NA	NA	TRBV30	TRBJ1-1	CAWRGAASNTEAFF	TGTGCCTGGAGGGGGGCAGCCTCGAACACTGAAGCTTTCTTT
TRBD1	NA	TRBV27	TRBJ1-6	CASSLGQGNSPLHF	TGTGCCAGCAGCCTGGGACAGGGCAATTCACCCCTCCACTTT
NA	NA	TRBV27	TRBJ1-4	CASRPGGLPEKLFF	TGTGCCAGCAGGCCGGGGGGCCTACCCGAAAAACTGTTTTTT
TRBD2	once	TRBV5-6	TRBJ2-3	CASSYEPAGGTDTQYF	TGTGCCAGCAGCTATGAGCCAGCGGGGGGCACAGATACGCAGTATTTT
TRBD1	NA	TRBV30	TRBJ1-3	CAWRPKGQGRNTIYF	TGTGCCTGGAGGCCGAAGGGACAGGGCAGAAACACCATATATTTT
TRBD1	NA	TRBV30	TRBJ2-4	CAWSTQGARGIQYF	TGTGCCTGGAGTACACAGGGGGCGCGGGGCATTCAGTACTTC
TRBD2	NA	TRBV19	TRBJ2-5	CASSIGLADHQETQYF	TGTGCCAGTAGTATTGGACTAGCGGACCACCAAGAGACCCAGTACTTC
NA	NA	TRBV6-6	TRBJ1-5	CASSYPTPQAQPQHF	TGTGCCAGCAGTTACCCTACCCCTCAGGCTCAGCCCCAGCATTTT
NA	few	TRBV5-4	TRBJ1-1	CASSPPQHTNTEAFF	TGTGCCAGCAGCCCCCCCCAACACACGAACACTGAAGCTTTCTTT
NA	NA	TRBV5-1	TRBJ2-1	CASTPEPEYNEQFF	TGCGCCAGCACACCCGAACCAGAATACAATGAGCAGTTCTTC
NA	NA	TRBV5-1	TRBJ1-2	CASSEQGANYGYTF	TGCGCCAGCAGCGAACAAGGAGCTAACTATGGCTACACCTTC
NA	NA	TRBV6-6	TRBJ1-5	CASSYPGGNQPQHF	TGTGCCAGCAGTTACCCCGGGGGCAATCAGCCCCAGCATTTT